The present T cell receptor beta chain was sequenced within a study of T cell responses to AZD1222 COVID-19 vaccine. Study-level background: Doses given second, at about 4 or about 12 weeks, were pooled.

Details on this clone: Its antigen is unidentified.

Sequencing used immunoSEQ multiplex PCR; TCRdb keeps in-frame clones, though not all of them. There are approximately 90,000 clones in the sample; 80% to 90% occur only once, and about 8% lies in the top ten. Study observations and caveats: Repertoire samples came only from after the peak T cell response.

Per germline, CDR1 KGHDR and CDR2 SFDVKD. CDR3 length: 14 amino acids. The ends lost 6 bases at V and 6 bases at J; junction bases unmatched: 4. The specimen comprised peripheral blood, sampled on day 0 of AZD1222 vaccination. The sequence was obtained from an adult in good health. The genes are TRBV24-1 and TRBJ2-1, with 10 bases matching TRBD2. CDR3 sequence: CATSSLAGVNEQFF. CDR3 DNA: TGTGCCACCAGTAGTCTAGCGGGAGTCAATGAGCAGTTCTTC.